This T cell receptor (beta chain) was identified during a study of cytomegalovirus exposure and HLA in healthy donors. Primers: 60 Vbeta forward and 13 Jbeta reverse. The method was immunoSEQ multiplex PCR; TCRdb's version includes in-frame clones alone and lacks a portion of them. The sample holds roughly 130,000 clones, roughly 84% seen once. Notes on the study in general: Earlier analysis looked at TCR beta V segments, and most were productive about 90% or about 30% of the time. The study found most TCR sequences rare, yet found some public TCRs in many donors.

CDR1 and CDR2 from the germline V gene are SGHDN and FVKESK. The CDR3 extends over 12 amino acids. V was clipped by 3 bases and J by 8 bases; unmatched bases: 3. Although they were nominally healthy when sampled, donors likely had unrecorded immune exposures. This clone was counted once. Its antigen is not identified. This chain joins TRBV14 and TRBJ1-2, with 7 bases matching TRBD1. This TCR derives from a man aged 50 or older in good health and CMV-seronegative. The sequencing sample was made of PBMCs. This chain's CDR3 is CASSHNRGGYTF. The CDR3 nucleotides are TGTGCCAGCAGCCACAACAGGGGCGGCTACACCTTC.